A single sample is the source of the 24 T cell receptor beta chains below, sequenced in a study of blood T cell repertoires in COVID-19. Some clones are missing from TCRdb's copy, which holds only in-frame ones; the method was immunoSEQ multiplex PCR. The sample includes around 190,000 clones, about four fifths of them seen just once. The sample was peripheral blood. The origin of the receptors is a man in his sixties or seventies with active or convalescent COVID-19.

CDR3 DNA sequence: TGTGCCAGCAGTTCCCAGGGGGCAGGGGAGACCCAGTACTTC. This sequence encodes CASSSQGAGETQYF. The chain links TRBV28 to TRBJ2-5; 8 bases agree with TRBD1. Germline V gives CDR1 MDHEN, CDR2 SYDVKM. Unmatched junction bases numbered 6, after V lost 4 bases and J lost 5 bases. CDR3 size: 14 residues.

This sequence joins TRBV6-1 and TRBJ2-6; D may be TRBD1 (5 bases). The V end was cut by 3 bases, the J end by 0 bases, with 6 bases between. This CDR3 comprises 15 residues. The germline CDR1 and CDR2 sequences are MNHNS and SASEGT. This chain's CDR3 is CASSDRDSGANVLTF. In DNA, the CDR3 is TGTGCCAGCAGTGACAGGGACTCTGGGGCCAACGTCCTGACTTTC.

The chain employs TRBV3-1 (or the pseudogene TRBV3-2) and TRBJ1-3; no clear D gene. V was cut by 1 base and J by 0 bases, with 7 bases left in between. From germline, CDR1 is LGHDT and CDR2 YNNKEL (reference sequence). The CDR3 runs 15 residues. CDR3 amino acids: CASSQVPISGNTIYF. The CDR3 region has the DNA TGTGCCAGCAGCCAAGTCCCCATCTCTGGAAACACCATATATTTT.

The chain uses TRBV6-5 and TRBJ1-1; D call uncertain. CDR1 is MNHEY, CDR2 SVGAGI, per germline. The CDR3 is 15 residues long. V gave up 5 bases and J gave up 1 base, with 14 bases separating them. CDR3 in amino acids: CASSPEEGGNTEAFF. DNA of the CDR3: TGTGCCAGCAGTCCGGAGGAAGGAGGGAACACTGAAGCTTTCTTT.

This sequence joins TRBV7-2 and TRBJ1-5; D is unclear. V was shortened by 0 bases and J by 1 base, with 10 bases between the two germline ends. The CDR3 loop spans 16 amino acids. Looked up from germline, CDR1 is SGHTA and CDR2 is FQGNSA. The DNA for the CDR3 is TGTGCCAGCAGCTTAGCCGGGAGAGTCAGCAATCAGCCCCAGCATTTT. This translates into CASSLAGRVSNQPQHF.

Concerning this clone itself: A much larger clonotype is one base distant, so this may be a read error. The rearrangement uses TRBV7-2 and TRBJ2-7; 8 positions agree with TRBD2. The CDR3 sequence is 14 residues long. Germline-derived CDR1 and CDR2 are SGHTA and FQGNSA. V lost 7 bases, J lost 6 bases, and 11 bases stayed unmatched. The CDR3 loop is CASNYDRLAGEQYF. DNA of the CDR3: TGTGCCAGCAACTATGATCGTCTAGCGGGCGAGCAGTACTTC.

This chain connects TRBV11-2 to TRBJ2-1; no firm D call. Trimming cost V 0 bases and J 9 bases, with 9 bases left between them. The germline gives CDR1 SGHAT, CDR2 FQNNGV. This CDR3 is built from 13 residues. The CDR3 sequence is CASSLEPRAEQFF. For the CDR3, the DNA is TGTGCCAGCAGCTTAGAGCCACGAGCTGAGCAGTTCTTC.

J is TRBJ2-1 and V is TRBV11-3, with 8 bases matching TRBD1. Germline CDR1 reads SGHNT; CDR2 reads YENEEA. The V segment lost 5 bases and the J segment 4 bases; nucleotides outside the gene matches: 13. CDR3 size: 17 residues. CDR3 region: CASSPGQGLNPYNEQFF. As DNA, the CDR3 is TGTGCCAGCAGCCCTGGACAGGGACTTAATCCTTACAATGAGCAGTTCTTC.

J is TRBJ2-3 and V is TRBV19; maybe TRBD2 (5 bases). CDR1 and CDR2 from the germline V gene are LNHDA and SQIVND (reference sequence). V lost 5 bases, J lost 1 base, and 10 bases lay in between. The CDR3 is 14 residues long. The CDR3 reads CASSSVEGTDTQYF. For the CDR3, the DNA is TGTGCCAGTAGTTCGGTGGAGGGCACAGATACGCAGTATTTT.

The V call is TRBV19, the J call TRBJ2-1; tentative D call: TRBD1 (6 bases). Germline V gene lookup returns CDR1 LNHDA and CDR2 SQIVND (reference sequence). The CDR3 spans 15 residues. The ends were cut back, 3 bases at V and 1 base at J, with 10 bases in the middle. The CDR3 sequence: CASSIHRVSYNEQFF. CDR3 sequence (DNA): TGTGCCAGTAGTATCCACAGGGTATCCTACAATGAGCAGTTCTTC.

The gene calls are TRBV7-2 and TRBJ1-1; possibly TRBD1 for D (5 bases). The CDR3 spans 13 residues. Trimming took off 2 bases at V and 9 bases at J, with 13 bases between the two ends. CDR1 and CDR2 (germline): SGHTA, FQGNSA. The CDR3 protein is CASSLRAGPKAFF. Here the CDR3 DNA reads TGTGCCAGCAGCTTACGGGCAGGGCCCAAAGCTTTCTTT.

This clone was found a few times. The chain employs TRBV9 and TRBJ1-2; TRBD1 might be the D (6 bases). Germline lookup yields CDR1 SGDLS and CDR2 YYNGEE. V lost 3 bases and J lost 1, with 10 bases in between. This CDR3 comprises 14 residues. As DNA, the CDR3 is TGTGCCAGCAGCGCAGGGGAGAGTAACTATGGCTACACCTTC. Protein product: CASSAGESNYGYTF.

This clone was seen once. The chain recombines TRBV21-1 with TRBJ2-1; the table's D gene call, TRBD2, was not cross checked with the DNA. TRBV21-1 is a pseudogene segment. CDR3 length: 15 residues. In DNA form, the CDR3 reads TGTGCCAGCAGCAAACACCCGTTCGGGAGAACTGAGCAGTTCTTC. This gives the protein CASSKHPFGRTEQFF.

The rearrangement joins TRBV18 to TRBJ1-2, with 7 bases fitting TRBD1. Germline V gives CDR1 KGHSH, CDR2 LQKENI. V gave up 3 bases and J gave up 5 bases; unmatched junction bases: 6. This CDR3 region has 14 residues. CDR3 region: CASSPGTADYGYTF. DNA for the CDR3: TGTGCCAGCTCACCCGGGACAGCTGATTATGGCTACACCTTC.

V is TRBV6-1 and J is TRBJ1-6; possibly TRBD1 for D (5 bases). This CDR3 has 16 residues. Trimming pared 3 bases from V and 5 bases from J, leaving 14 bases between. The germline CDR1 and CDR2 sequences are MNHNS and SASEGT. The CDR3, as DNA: TGTGCCAGCAGTGACCATCTGACAGAAAATAATTCACCCCTCCACTTT. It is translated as CASSDHLTENNSPLHF.

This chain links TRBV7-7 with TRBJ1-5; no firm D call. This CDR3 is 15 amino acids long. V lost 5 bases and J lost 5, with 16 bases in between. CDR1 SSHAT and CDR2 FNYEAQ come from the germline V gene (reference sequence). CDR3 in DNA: TGTGCCAGCAGCCCCAGCGGAGGGTTGGATCAGCCCCAGCATTTT. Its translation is CASSPSGGLDQPQHF.

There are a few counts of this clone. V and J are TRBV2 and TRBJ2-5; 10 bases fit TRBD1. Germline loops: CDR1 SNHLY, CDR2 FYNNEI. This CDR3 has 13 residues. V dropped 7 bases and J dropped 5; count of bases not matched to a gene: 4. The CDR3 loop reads CASKDRGVETQYF. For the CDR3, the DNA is TGTGCCAGCAAGGACAGGGGGGTTGAGACCCAGTACTTC.

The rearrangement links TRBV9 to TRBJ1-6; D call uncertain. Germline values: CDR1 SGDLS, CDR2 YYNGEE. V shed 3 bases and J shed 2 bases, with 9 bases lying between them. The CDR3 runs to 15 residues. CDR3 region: CASSAGAAYNSPLHF. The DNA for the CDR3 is TGTGCCAGCAGCGCCGGAGCTGCCTATAATTCACCCCTCCACTTT.

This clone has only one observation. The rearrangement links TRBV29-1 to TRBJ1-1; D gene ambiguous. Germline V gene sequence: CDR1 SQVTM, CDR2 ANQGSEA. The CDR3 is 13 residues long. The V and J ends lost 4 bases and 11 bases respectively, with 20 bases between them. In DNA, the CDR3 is TGCAGCGTTGTTGGAACGGAGGGTTTGGGGGCTTTCTTT. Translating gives CSVVGTEGLGAFF.

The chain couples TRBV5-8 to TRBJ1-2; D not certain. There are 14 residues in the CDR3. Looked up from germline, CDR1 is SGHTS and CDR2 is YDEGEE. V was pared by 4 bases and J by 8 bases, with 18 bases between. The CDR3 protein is CASSLWRVGEGYTF. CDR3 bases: TGTGCCAGCAGCCTGTGGAGGGTTGGGGAAGGCTACACCTTC.

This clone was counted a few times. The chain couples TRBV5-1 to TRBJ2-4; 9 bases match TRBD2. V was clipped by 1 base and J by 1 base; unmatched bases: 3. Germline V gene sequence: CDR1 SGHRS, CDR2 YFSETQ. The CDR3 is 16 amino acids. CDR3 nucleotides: TGCGCCAGCAGCTTGCCGACTAGCGGTGCCAAAAACATTCAGTACTTC. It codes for CASSLPTSGAKNIQYF.

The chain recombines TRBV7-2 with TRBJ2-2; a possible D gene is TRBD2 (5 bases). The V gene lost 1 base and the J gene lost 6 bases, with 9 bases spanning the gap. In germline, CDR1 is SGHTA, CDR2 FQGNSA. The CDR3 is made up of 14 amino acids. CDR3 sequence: CASSLGERAGELFF. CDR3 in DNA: TGTGCCAGCAGCTTAGGGGAGCGCGCCGGGGAGCTGTTTTTT.

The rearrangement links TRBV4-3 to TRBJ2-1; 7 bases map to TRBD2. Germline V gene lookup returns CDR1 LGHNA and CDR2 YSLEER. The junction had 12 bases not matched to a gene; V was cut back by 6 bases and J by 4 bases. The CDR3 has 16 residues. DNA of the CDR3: TGCGCCAGCAGTCCATCCCCGGGACTACCTTACAATGAGCAGTTCTTC. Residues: CASSPSPGLPYNEQFF.

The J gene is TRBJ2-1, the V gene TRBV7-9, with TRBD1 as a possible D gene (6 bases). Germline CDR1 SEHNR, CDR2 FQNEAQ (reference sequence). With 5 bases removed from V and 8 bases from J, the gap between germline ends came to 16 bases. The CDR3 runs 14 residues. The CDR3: CASSPQGISDEQFF. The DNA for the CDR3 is TGTGCCAGCAGCCCCCAGGGGATCTCCGATGAGCAGTTCTTC.